This T cell receptor beta chain was found in a study of T cell responses to AZD1222 COVID-19 vaccine. Study-wide results and limits: A reported finding is that nearly half of spike-specific TCRs target unmutated variant regions. Two AZD1222 administrations were followed by greater Spike-specific TCR breadth and depth.

Regarding this clone: No antigen is known for it.

TCRdb's copy holds only in-frame clones and misses some; the assay was immunoSEQ multiplex PCR. The table lists 100,000 to 120,000 clones, roughly 92% of them singletons, with approximately 2.7% in the top ten. Sequencing used peripheral blood, obtained 28 days after the second AZD1222 dose. The TCR was taken from an adult who received the AZD1222 COVID-19 vaccine.

Written as DNA, the CDR3 is TGTGCCAGCAGCTTAGCGCTAACAGCTAACTATGGCTACACCTTC. Protein product: CASSLALTANYGYTF. This chain links TRBV7-2 with TRBJ1-2; unclear D gene. The CDR3 is 15 amino acids. Germline assignment: CDR1 SGHTA and CDR2 FQGNSA. V dropped 0 bases and J dropped 0 bases, with 8 bases sitting between them.